This T cell receptor (beta chain) was obtained from a study of cytomegalovirus exposure and HLA in healthy donors (dated by TCRdb to 2017 to 2019). Regarding the study in general: In an earlier analysis of approximately 640 of the donors, 250 to 350 Gb of sequence data and roughly 100 million unique TCR beta sequences from roughly 180 million T cells were reported. Alongside the repertoire data, information on donor age, sex, ethnicity and CMV serostatus was compiled. In a later analysis, previously published TCR beta repertoires from more than 500 donors were re-analyzed and high-resolution HLA genotyping was added so that TCR occurrence patterns could be studied. An early release covering roughly 600 HLA-typed donors comprised approximately 290 gigabases of sequencing data and 85 million or so unique TCR sequences. The number of donors typed differed by locus, with about 629-630 for A, B, C, DRB1 and DQB1, more than 500 for DQA1, 600 to 610 for DPA1, and approximately 470 for DPB1. In addition to the first cohort of 650 to 800 subjects, a separate validation cohort of 100 to 150 different subjects was used. A later genetic analysis used genome-wide SNP genotypes for about 65% of the 666 donors, treating that subset as a discovery cohort. The study was designed to test whether signatures of past pathogen exposure could be identified by cataloging public T cell receptors. HLA typing included class I and class II loci at four-digit resolution. The study profiled the T cell repertoires of 500 to 800 subjects by immunosequencing and related them to cytomegalovirus serostatus. Among under 450 genotyped donors of the cohort, an average of 235,054 unique TCR beta nucleotide sequences were sequenced per donor, approximately 20% of them non-productive. To decide whether each TCR beta V gene segment behaved as functional or pseudogenic, an earlier analysis of some 600 of the donors relied on high-throughput TCR beta sequencing. Because of strong linkage in the cohort, roughly five DR-DQ haplotypes were treated as single units for association and clustering. Every discovery cohort repertoire had been produced on one sequencing platform. Of the 350 to 450 genotyped donors, approximately 83% fell in the genetic ancestry cluster associated with self-reported Caucasian donors. Rather than using new phenotypic data, the later analysis identified candidate immune exposures from TCR beta sequences and from how often those sequences occurred across donors. To predict cytomegalovirus infection status, the study brought together high-throughput TCR immunosequencing, statistical association of individual TCRs with disease status, and machine learning.

Preparation of the library involved the immunoSEQ multiplex PCR assay. The multiplex PCR relied on a mix of 60 forward primers for TCR Vbeta segments and 13 reverse primers for TCR Jbeta segments. The CDR3 region of rearranged TCR beta genes was amplified from genomic DNA with a multiplex PCR assay. On the Illumina HiSeq System, the amplified TCR beta libraries were sequenced as 87-base-pair reads. For the original study's pipeline: A later analysis tallied approximately 87 million unique TCR beta chains across the 666 repertoires, and approximately 11 million of those chains were shared by two or more donors. Raw reads were error-corrected and collapsed into unique sequences by a nearest-neighbor algorithm in which closely related sequences were merged to remove PCR and sequencing errors. CDR3 sequences were aligned to IMGT reference sequences to assign V, D and J gene segments. For a sequence to be retained, a match of at least six nucleotides was required to both a V gene segment and a J gene segment. A rearrangement was called productive if the CDR3 had no stop codons and remained in frame with V and J, and every other rearrangement was called non-productive. Following IMGT convention, CDR3 was defined as the stretch from the second conserved V-encoded cysteine to the conserved J-encoded phenylalanine. In an earlier analysis of roughly 580 of the donors, sequences lacking an unambiguous match to a single V gene segment were excluded. In an earlier analysis of approximately 500 of the donors, a V segment was called functional when productive rearrangements were above 56.7%, and segregating when the standard deviation between donors exceeded 5%. A statistical classification framework was built for diagnosing cytomegalovirus status from the catalog of TCR beta chain sequences. In a later analysis, V and J genes were assigned by comparing TCR nucleotide sequences against IMGT/GENE-DB human TR gene sequences. Using the TCRdist pipeline, a later analysis assigned CDR3 sequences along with most-parsimonious VDJ recombination scenarios. In a later analysis, each TCR beta chain was defined by its CDR3 amino acid sequence together with its V-gene family, and reads lacking a unique V-gene family were excluded. To address suspected cross-contamination and a sequencing artifact, a later analysis removed several hundred highly shared, low-generation-probability nucleotide sequences. In a later analysis, a clonal expansion index for each public chain was calculated from normalized within-repertoire ranks of inferred template counts. In a later analysis, generation probabilities were computed using a VDJ recombination model fitted to out-of-frame rearrangements, and the results were checked against IGoR. In a later analysis, hypergeometric tests were used to score TCR-TCR, TCR-HLA and TCR-CMV co-occurrence, with a repertoire-size bias correction applied to TCR pairs. To estimate false discovery rates, a later analysis permuted the HLA or CMV assignments 20 times. In a later analysis, co-occurring TCRs were grouped with DBSCAN, and TCRdist sequence similarity was added when clustering was performed within HLA-allele-positive subsets. Repertoires with fewer than 30,000 or more than 120,000 public chains were left out of co-occurrence clustering, as were five repertoires with anomalous nucleotide sharing. TCRdb mirrors the immuneACCESS table, restricted to in-frame sequences. Some clones are absent from its copies; in checked studies, under half trace to an unresolved V gene, and the reason for the others is unknown. V and J calls and clone size are as listed in that table; D and trimming were resolved from the DNA. The sample profile shows around 30,000 clones; 60% to 80% of them were found once. The top ten constitute approximately 42% of the sample.

As concerns this clone: Its antigen remains unidentified. No much larger clonotype is one base removed from it; base qualities were not supplied.

The paper as a whole reports these results and caveats: A later analysis found that TCR association rates varied across HLA loci, with DRB1 alleles showing the most associated TCRs and HLA-C alleles the fewest. Most TCR sequences were observed very rarely across donors, whereas some public TCRs were present in many individuals. An earlier analysis of approximately 600 of the donors showed that most TCR beta V segments appeared in productive rearrangements either about 90% or about 30% of the time, which broadly matched IMGT annotations. Because some donors lacked HLA typing at each locus, the association tests relied only on the typed subset. Strong co-occurrence of HLA alleles, especially DR and DQ, made assigning TCR associations to individual alleles difficult. Several of the top co-occurrence clusters appeared to be linked to parvovirus B19, influenza, CMV and Epstein-Barr virus, according to a later analysis. According to a later genetic analysis, donors in an Asian-associated ancestry cluster had fewer N-insertions in productive TCRs than the roughly 670-donor mean. Some IMGT-functional V segments, including TRBV6-2 and TRBV6-3, could not be distinguished by the 87-base-pair reads and were therefore excluded. The classifier was reported to diagnose cytomegalovirus status with high specificity and sensitivity in both the original and validation cohorts. The only immune exposure information available for the cohort was CMV serostatus. A later analysis associated around 16,000 TCR beta sequences with specific HLA alleles at a false discovery rate of 0.05. The earlier analysis of some 540 of the donors excluded over 15 rarely observed V segments, including chromosome 9 orphons, because counts were too low. In vitro tests confirmed that a few of the cytomegalovirus-associated TCR beta chains recognize cytomegalovirus antigens. A later genetic analysis associated a missense DCLRE1C variant with V-gene and J-gene trimming of TCR beta chains, and an independent cohort replicated the association. The study gave a list of around 170 TCR beta chains associated with cytomegalovirus. A cluster of highly shared sequence variants was judged likely to represent a technical artifact of the sequencing pipeline. Correlated functional status among segregating V segments might be attributable to linkage disequilibrium, but an unknown experimental factor could not be ruled out. Compared with equally common non-associated chains, HLA-associated TCR beta chains in a later analysis were more clonally expanded and had lower generation probabilities. It was suggested by the authors that the approach could potentially be generalized to other disease states and immunological phenotypes. According to a later analysis, most CMV-associated TCR beta chains appeared to be HLA-restricted, and the HLA associations seemed to be driven largely by CMV exposure. Roughly uniform sequencing depth across donors was assumed in presence/absence analyses, although this assumption may not hold. In this cohort, only TCR beta chains were sequenced, and detectable features were limited by the absence of alpha or paired-chain data. A further reported finding was that TCR beta sequences accurately predicted the HLA-A and HLA-B alleles for most subjects in the first cohort.

From cysteine to phenylalanine, the CDR3 is 14 amino acids long. The kept DNA is CDR3 alone, 42 bases in frame from the first base. Clipping removes 4 bases from V and 7 bases from J, with 6 as the unmatched junction base count. CDR1 MNHNS and CDR2 SASEGT are derived from the germline V gene. The cohort was made up of under 800 healthy bone marrow donors. All cohort members were sampled while nominally healthy, although unrecorded immune exposures were likely present. The donor was CMV seropositive and was included in the group of 250 to 300 seropositive cohort members. Every donor gave a peripheral blood sample, and the peripheral blood mononuclear cells from that sample were used for TCR beta sequencing. The Qiagen DNeasy Blood Extraction Kit was used to extract genomic DNA from the blood cell samples.

The sample consisted of PBMCs. The clonotype was recovered from a male donor in good health and CMV-seropositive. Recombination connected TRBV6-1 to TRBJ1-2; 10 middle bases align to TRBD1. The DNA is as follows: TGTGCCAGCAGTGGGGACAGGGGACTACTTGGCTACACCTTC. Its product reads: CASSGDRGLLGYTF.